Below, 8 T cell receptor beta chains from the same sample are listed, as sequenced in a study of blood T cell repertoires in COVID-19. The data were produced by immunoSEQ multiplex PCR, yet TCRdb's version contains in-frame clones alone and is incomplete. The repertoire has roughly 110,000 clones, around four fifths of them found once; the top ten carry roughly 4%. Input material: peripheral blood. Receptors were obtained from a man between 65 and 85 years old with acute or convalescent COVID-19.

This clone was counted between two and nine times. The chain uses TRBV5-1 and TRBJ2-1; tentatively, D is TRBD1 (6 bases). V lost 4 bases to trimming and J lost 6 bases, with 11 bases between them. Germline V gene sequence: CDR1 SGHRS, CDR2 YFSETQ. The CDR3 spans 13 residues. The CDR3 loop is CASSGGFGNEQFF. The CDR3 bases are TGCGCCAGCAGCGGGGGCTTTGGCAATGAGCAGTTCTTC.

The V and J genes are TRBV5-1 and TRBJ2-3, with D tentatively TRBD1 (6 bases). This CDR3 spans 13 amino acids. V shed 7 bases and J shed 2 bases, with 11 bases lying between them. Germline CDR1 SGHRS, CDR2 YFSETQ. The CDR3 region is CASSWGLTDTQYF. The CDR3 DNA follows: TGCGCCAGCTCCTGGGGGCTCACAGATACGCAGTATTTT.

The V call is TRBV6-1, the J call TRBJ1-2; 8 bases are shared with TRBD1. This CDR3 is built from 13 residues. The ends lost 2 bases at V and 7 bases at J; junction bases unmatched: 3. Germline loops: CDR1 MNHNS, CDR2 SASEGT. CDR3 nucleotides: TGTGCCAGCAGTGAATGGACAGGGCTTGGCTACACCTTC. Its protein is CASSEWTGLGYTF.

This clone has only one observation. CDR3 protein: CASSQEQGWPYNSPLHF. CDR3 in DNA: TGTGCCAGCAGCCAAGAACAGGGTTGGCCCTATAATTCACCCCTCCACTTT. This rearrangement joins TRBV3-1 (or the pseudogene TRBV3-2) to TRBJ1-6; weak D call: TRBD1 (6 bases). V was pared by 0 bases and J by 2 bases, with 11 bases between. CDR1 LGHDT and CDR2 YNNKEL come from the germline V gene (reference sequence). The CDR3 is 17 amino acids.

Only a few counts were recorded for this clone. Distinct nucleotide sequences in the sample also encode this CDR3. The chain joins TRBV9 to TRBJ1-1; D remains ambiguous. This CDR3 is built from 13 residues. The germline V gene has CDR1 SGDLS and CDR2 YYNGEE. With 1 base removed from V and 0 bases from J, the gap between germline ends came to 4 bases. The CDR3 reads CASSVQVNTEAFF. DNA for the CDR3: TGTGCCAGCAGCGTACAGGTGAACACTGAAGCTTTCTTT.

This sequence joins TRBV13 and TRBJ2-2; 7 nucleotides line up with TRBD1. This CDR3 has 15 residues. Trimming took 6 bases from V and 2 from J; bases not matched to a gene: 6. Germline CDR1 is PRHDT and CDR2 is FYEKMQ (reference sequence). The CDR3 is CASRIKGANTGELFF. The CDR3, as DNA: TGTGCCAGCAGGATAAAGGGGGCAAACACCGGGGAGCTGTTTTTT. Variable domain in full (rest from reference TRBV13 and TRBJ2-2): AAGVIQSPRHLIKEKRETATLKCYPIPRHDTVYWYQQGPGQDPQFLISFYEKMQSDKGSIPDRFSAQQFSDYHSELNMSSLELGDSALYFCASRIKGANTGELFFGEGSRLTVL.

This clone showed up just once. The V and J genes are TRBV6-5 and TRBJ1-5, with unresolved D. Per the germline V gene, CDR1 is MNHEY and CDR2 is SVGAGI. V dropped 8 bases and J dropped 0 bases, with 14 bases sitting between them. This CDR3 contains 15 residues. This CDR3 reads CASRTGGNSNQPQHF. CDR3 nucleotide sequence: TGTGCCAGCCGTACGGGAGGGAATAGCAATCAGCCCCAGCATTTT.

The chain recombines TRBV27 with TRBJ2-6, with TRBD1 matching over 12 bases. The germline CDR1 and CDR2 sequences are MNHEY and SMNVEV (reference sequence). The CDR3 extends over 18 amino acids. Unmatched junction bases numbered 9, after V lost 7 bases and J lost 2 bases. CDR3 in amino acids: CASTPRGTGGAGANVLTF. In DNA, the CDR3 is TGTGCCAGCACCCCGCGGGGGACAGGGGGCGCTGGGGCCAACGTCCTGACTTTC.